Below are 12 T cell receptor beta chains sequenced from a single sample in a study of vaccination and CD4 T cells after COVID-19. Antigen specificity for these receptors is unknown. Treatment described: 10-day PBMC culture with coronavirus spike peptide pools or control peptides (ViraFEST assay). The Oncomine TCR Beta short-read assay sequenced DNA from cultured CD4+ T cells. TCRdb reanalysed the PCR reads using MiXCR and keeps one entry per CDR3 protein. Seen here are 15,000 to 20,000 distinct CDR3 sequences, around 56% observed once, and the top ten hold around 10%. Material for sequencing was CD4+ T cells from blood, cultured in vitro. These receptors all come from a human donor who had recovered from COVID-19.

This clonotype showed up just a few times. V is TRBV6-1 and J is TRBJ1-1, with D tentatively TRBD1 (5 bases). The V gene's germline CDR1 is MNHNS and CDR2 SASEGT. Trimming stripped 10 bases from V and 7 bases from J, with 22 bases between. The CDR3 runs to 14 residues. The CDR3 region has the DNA TGTGCCACCTCTCCGGGACCGCGGTCTGGTGAAGCTTTCTTT. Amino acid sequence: CATSPGPRSGEAFF.

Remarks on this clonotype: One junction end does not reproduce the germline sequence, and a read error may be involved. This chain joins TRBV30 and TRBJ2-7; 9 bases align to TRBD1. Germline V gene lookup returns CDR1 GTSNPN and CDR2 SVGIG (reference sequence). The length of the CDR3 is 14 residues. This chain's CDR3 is CTWSGGDRGGEQYF. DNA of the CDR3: TGTACCTGGAGTGGGGGCGACAGGGGGGGAGAGCAGTACTTC.

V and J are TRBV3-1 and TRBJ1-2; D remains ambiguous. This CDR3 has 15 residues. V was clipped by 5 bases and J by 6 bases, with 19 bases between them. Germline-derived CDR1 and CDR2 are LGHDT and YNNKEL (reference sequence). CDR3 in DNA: TGTGCCAGCAGCTCCCAGGCTGGGGTTACCCATGGCTACACCTTC. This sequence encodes CASSSQAGVTHGYTF.

Here the CDR3 reads CASSENIWDYGYTF. The CDR3 DNA reads TGTGCCAGCAGTGAAAACATCTGGGACTATGGCTACACCTTC. The chain joins TRBV2 to TRBJ1-2; D unclear. Germline V CDR1 and CDR2: SNHLY, FYNNEI. The CDR3 spans 14 residues. V was clipped by 2 bases and J by 3 bases, with 10 bases between them.

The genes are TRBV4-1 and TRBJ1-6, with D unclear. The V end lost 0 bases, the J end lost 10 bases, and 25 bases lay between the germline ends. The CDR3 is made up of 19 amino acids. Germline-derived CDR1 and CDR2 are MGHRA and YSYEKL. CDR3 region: CASSQDHRTQYRTGSPLHF. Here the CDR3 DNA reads TGCGCCAGCAGCCAAGATCACCGGACCCAGTATCGAACGGGATCACCCCTCCACTTT.

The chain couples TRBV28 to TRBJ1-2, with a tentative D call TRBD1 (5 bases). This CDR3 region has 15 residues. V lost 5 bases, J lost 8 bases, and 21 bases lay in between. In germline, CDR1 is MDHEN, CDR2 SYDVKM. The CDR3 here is CASSPALGLHVGYTF. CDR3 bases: TGTGCCAGCAGTCCTGCCTTGGGACTACACGTCGGCTACACCTTC.

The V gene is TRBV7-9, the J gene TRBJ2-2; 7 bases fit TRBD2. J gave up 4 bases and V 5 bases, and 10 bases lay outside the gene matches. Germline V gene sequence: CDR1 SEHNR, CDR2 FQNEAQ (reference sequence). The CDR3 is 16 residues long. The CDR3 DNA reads TGTGCCAGCAGCCTCCGAGCGGGGATAACCACCGGGGAGCTGTTTTTT. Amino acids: CASSLRAGITTGELFF. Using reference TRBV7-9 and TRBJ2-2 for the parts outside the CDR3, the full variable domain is DTGVSQNPRHKITKRGQNVTFRCDPISEHNRLYWYRQTLGQGPEFLTYFQNEAQLEKSRLLSDRFSAERPKGSFSTLEIQRTEQGDSAMYLCASSLRAGITTGELFFGEGSRLTVL.

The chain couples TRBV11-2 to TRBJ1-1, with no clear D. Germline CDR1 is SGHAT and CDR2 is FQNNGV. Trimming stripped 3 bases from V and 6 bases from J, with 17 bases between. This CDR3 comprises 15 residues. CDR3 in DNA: TGTGCCAGCAGCTTCCTCCTCCTAGGCTCCGCTGAAGCTTTCTTT. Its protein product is CASSFLLLGSAEAFF.

Here the CDR3 reads CASSDLQGARNQPQHF. The CDR3 coding sequence is TGTGCCAGCAGTGACCTACAGGGGGCGCGCAATCAGCCCCAGCATTTT. The chain employs TRBV12-3 or TRBV12-4 and TRBJ1-5; 9 nucleotides agree with TRBD1. V shed 5 bases and J 2 bases; nucleotides not matched to a gene: 7. The length of the CDR3 is 16 residues.

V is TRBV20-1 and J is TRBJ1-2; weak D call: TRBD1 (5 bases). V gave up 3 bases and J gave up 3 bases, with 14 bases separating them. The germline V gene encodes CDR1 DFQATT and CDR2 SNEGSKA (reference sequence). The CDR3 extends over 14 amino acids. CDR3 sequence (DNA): TGCAGTGCTAGCTCAGGGCAGGGAGACTATGGCTACACCTTC. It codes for CSASSGQGDYGYTF.

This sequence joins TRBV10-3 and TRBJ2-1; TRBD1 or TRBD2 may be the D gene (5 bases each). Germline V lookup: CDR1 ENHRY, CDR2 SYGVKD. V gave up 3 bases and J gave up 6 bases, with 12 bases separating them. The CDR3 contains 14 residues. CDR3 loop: CAISDEAGTNEQFF. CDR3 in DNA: TGTGCCATCAGTGATGAGGCAGGGACCAATGAGCAGTTCTTC.

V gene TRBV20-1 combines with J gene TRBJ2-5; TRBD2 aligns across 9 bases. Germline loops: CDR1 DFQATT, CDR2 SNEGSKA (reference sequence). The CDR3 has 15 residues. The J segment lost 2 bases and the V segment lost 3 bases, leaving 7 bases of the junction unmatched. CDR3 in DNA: TGCAGTGCTAGTATTAGCGGGAGTGGGCAAGAGACCCAGTACTTC. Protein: CSASISGSGQETQYF.